These 20 T cell receptor beta chains were all obtained from the same sample, sequenced in a study of OX40 agonist ivuxolimab in advanced cancers. Sequencing used immunoSEQ multiplex PCR; TCRdb keeps in-frame clones, though not all of them. The data show some 10,000 clones, 80% to 90% seen once. The sample in question was CD4+ or CD8+ T cells sorted from blood, obtained in a trial of the OX40 agonist ivuxolimab. These receptors were taken from an adult with an advanced solid tumor such as melanoma, head and neck, liver or kidney cancer.

The V gene is TRBV6-1, the J gene TRBJ2-1; TRBD2 might be the D (5 bases). Trimming left V 3 bases short and J 7 bases short, with 7 bases between. Germline assignment: CDR1 MNHNS and CDR2 SASEGT. The CDR3 is made up of 12 amino acids. The CDR3 DNA follows: TGTGCCAGCAGTGACCCGGGGAATGAGCAGTTCTTC. Its protein is CASSDPGNEQFF.

This chain links TRBV5-6 with TRBJ2-5, with 9 bases aligning to TRBD1. Germline trimming cut 4 bases from V and 1 base from J; bases unmatched to any gene: 5. This CDR3 spans 15 amino acids. Germline values: CDR1 SGHDT, CDR2 YYEEEE. In DNA form, the CDR3 reads TGTGCCAGCAGCGTGGACAGGGGATCCCAAGAGACCCAGTACTTC. This translates into CASSVDRGSQETQYF.

V is TRBV5-6 and J is TRBJ1-2; 10 bases map to TRBD1. Germline lookup yields CDR1 SGHDT and CDR2 YYEEEE. CDR3 length equals 14 residues. J lost 4 bases, V lost 4 bases, and 4 bases had no gene match. The CDR3 spells CASSRRTGGYGYTF. The CDR3 DNA reads TGTGCCAGCAGCCGCAGGACAGGGGGCTATGGCTACACCTTC.

CDR3 in DNA: TGTGCCAGCAGTAAACAGGGACGAAACGAGCAGTACTTC. This codes for CASSKQGRNEQYF. The chain has TRBV28 and TRBJ2-7, with a weak D call TRBD1 (6 bases). Germline V gene lookup returns CDR1 MDHEN and CDR2 SYDVKM. CDR3 length: 13 amino acids. Trimming stripped 5 bases from V and 5 bases from J, with 13 bases between.

The chain carries TRBV19 and TRBJ1-1; no definite D call. The CDR3 has 13 amino acids. V was trimmed by 0 bases and J by 0 bases, leaving 2 bases between them. Germline V gives CDR1 LNHDA, CDR2 SQIVND (reference sequence). CDR3 bases: TGTGCCAGTAGTATAGACCTGAACACTGAAGCTTTCTTT. Protein sequence: CASSIDLNTEAFF.

The V call is TRBV10-3, the J call TRBJ1-5; D is possibly TRBD1 (6 bases). This CDR3 region has 19 residues. V shed 0 bases and J shed 0 bases, with 18 bases lying between them. Germline assignment: CDR1 ENHRY and CDR2 SYGVKD. The CDR3 here is CAISESGTAGGGSNQPQHF. In DNA form, the CDR3 reads TGTGCCATCAGTGAGTCAGGGACGGCTGGAGGGGGTAGCAATCAGCCCCAGCATTTT.

This chain connects TRBV7-9 to TRBJ1-5, with D uncertain. The V end was cut by 4 bases, the J end by 4 bases, with 8 bases between. Germline-derived CDR1 and CDR2 are SEHNR and FQNEAQ (reference sequence). This CDR3 contains 13 residues. The CDR3 loop reads CASSSVANQPQHF. The CDR3 coding sequence is TGTGCCAGCAGCTCCGTGGCGAATCAGCCCCAGCATTTT.

Notes on this clone: Its ends do not fully match the called genes, so a read error is possible. Other DNA sequences of this sample code for an identical CDR3. The chain uses TRBV6-6 and TRBJ1-2; TRBD1 agrees at 7 bases. CDR1 MNHNY and CDR2 SVGAGI come from the germline V gene (reference sequence). The CDR3 runs to 15 residues. CDR3 sequence: CASSYFRTGQYGYTF. The CDR3 nucleotides are TGTGCCAGTAGTTACTTCCGGACAGGCCAATATGGCTACACCTTC.

The J gene is TRBJ2-2, the V gene TRBV7-9; TRBD1 agrees at 7 bases. The CDR3 is 17 amino acids. Trimming cost V 4 bases and J 8 bases; bases outside gene matches: 16. Germline V lookup: CDR1 SEHNR, CDR2 FQNEAQ (reference sequence). In DNA, the CDR3 is TGTGCCAGCAGCTCCGTGGGGACAGCGACTTTTAGTGGGGAGCTGTTTTTT. Residues: CASSSVGTATFSGELFF.

The rearrangement links TRBV2 to TRBJ2-5; weak D call: TRBD2 (6 bases). Between the trimmed V and J ends, which lost 6 bases and 2 bases, there was a span of 13 bases. The CDR3 extends over 14 amino acids. The V gene's germline CDR1 is SNHLY and CDR2 FYNNEI. Written as DNA, the CDR3 is TGTGCCAGCAGGGGGAGGACACAACAAGAGACCCAGTACTTC. Translated: CASRGRTQQETQYF. Supplemented by reference TRBV2 and TRBJ2-5, the full variable domain reads EPEVTQTPSHQVTQMGQEVILRCVPISNHLYFYWYRQILGQKVEFLVSFYNNEISEKSEIFDDQFSVERPDGSNFTLKIRSTKLEDSAMYFCASRGRTQQETQYFGPGTRLLVL.

The chain links TRBV6-4 to TRBJ2-6; 9 bases fit TRBD2. CDR1 MRHNA and CDR2 SNTAGT come from the germline V gene. The V and J ends lost 5 bases and 4 bases, in that order; junction bases with no gene match: 6. CDR3 length: 16 amino acids. As DNA, the CDR3 is TGTGCCAGCAGTCTAGGCGGGGGGGCCGGGGCCAACGTCCTGACTTTC. It encodes CASSLGGGAGANVLTF.

J is TRBJ2-3 and V is TRBV2; 7 nucleotides align to TRBD2. This CDR3 spans 15 amino acids. Germline trimming cut 5 bases from V and 1 base from J; bases unmatched to any gene: 6. Germline values: CDR1 SNHLY, CDR2 FYNNEI. The CDR3, as DNA: TGTGCCAGCAGTAACTTACGGGGGGGCACAGATACGCAGTATTTT. It encodes CASSNLRGGTDTQYF.

This clone came up a few times. The chain carries TRBV5-5 and TRBJ1-1; 7 bases fit TRBD1. Germline-derived CDR1 and CDR2 are SGHKS and YYEKEE (reference sequence). This CDR3 comprises 15 residues. V dropped 2 bases and J dropped 1; count of bases not matched to a gene: 5. The CDR3: CASSLGQVGNTEAFF. CDR3 bases: TGTGCCAGCAGCTTAGGACAGGTGGGGAACACTGAAGCTTTCTTT.

The V gene is TRBV7-8, the J gene TRBJ1-5; 7 bases agree with TRBD1. CDR1 is SGHVS and CDR2 is FQNEAQ in the germline V gene. The CDR3 contains 15 residues. J was trimmed by 7 bases and V by 4 bases; bases with no gene match: 10. The CDR3 sequence is CASSSLTGLGQPQHF. The CDR3 DNA follows: TGTGCCAGCAGCTCATTGACAGGGTTGGGGCAGCCCCAGCATTTT.

This clone was observed once. V usage is TRBV2 and J usage is TRBJ2-1; perhaps TRBD1 as D (6 bases). Germline CDR1 reads SNHLY; CDR2 reads FYNNEI. The length of the CDR3 is 17 residues. Trimming cost V 4 bases and J 0 bases, with 16 bases left between them. CDR3 loop: CASSVTGIGTSYNEQFF. The CDR3 DNA reads as TGTGCCAGCAGTGTTACAGGGATCGGAACCTCCTACAATGAGCAGTTCTTC.

This clone rates as medium-sized. CDR3 nucleotide sequence: TGTGCCACCAGCAGAAGGGCAGCCCTTCCCGAAGCTTTCTTT. Translating it yields CATSRRAALPEAFF. The genes are TRBV15 and TRBJ1-1; D is unresolved. Germline values: CDR1 LNHNV, CDR2 YYDKDF (reference sequence). This CDR3 region has 14 residues. V was trimmed by 2 bases and J by 8 bases, leaving 15 bases between them.

This clone was seen just once. The chain carries TRBV5-1 and TRBJ2-3; D not resolved. Trimming pared 0 bases from V and 2 bases from J, leaving 7 bases between. From germline, CDR1 is SGHRS and CDR2 YFSETQ. The CDR3 consists of 14 residues. CDR3: CASSLATATDTQYF. In nucleotides, the CDR3 is TGCGCCAGCAGCTTGGCCACAGCCACAGATACGCAGTATTTT. The variable domain in full, with the rest retrieved from reference TRBV5-1 and TRBJ2-3, is KAGVTQTPRYLIKTRGQQVTLSCSPISGHRSVSWYQQTPGQGLQFLFEYFSETQRNKGNFPGRFSGRQFSNSRSEMNVSTLELGDSALYLCASSLATATDTQYFGPGTRLTVL.

V is TRBV2 and J is TRBJ2-1; 7 bases line up with TRBD1. Germline V gene data show CDR1 as SNHLY and CDR2 as FYNNEI. The V gene end was trimmed by 0 bases and the J gene end by 0 bases; junction bases not matched to a gene: 5. This CDR3 contains 17 residues. The CDR3 nucleotides are TGTGCCAGCAGTGAAGCGGGACAGCCTAGCTCCTACAATGAGCAGTTCTTC. Its protein is CASSEAGQPSSYNEQFF.

The J gene is TRBJ2-7, the V gene TRBV5-6, with D possibly matching TRBD1 (6 bases). CDR3 length: 14 residues. V was clipped by 0 bases and J by 2 bases, with 9 bases between them. Per germline, CDR1 SGHDT and CDR2 YYEEEE. The CDR3 is CASSLGAGAYEQYF. As DNA, the CDR3 is TGTGCCAGCAGCTTGGGGGCAGGGGCCTACGAGCAGTACTTC.

The J gene is TRBJ2-7, the V gene TRBV4-1; perhaps D is TRBD1 or TRBD2 (6 bases each). The germline V and J ends were trimmed by 4 bases and 5 bases, with 15 bases remaining between them. This CDR3 region has 14 residues. CDR1 is MGHRA and CDR2 is YSYEKL in the germline V gene. CDR3 region: CASSRPGGGNEQYF. In nucleotides, the CDR3 is TGCGCCAGCAGCCGCCCCGGGGGCGGGAACGAGCAGTACTTC.